This T cell receptor (beta chain) was recorded in a study of blood T cell repertoires in COVID-19. Study-level background: The United States, Italy and Spain provided the acute and convalescent COVID-19 samples.

V dropped 4 bases and J dropped 4 bases, with 11 bases sitting between them. Germline values: CDR1 LNHNV, CDR2 YYDKDF (reference sequence). CDR3 size: 14 residues. Measured with immunoSEQ multiplex PCR; TCRdb has only the in-frame clones, and not every one. The data contain roughly 200,000 clones, approximately 90% of them seen just once; the ten biggest clones take up approximately 6.2%. Material: peripheral blood. The J gene is TRBJ1-5, the V gene TRBV15, with a tentative D call TRBD1 (5 bases). The receptor's source is a man aged 60-69 years who had recovered from COVID-19. DNA for the CDR3: TGTGCCACCAGCACGGACACCCGAAATCAGCCCCAGCATTTT. This translates into CATSTDTRNQPQHF.